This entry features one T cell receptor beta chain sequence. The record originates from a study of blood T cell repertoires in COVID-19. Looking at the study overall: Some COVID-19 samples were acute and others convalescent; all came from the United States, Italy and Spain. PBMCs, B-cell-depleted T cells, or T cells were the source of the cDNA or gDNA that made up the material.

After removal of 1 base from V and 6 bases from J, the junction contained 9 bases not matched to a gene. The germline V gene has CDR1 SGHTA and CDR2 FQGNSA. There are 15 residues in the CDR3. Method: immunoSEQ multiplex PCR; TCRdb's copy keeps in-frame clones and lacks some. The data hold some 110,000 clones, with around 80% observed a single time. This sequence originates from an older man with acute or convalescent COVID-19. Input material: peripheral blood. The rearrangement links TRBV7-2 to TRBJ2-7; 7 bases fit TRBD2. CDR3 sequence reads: CASSLVSGGSREQYF. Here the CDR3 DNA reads TGTGCCAGCAGCTTAGTATCCGGCGGGAGTCGCGAGCAGTACTTC.